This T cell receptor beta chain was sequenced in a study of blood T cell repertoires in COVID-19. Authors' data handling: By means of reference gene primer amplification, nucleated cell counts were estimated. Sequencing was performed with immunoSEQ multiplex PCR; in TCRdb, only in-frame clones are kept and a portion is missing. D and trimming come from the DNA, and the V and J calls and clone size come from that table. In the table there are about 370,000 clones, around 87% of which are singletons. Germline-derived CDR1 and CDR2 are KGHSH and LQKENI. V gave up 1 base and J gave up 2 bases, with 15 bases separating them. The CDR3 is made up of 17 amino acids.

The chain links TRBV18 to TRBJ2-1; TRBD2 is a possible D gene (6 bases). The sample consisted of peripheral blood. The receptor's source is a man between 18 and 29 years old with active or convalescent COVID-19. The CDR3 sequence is CASSPRSSSATYNEQFF. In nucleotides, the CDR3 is TGTGCCAGCTCACCACGAAGTTCTAGCGCCACCTACAATGAGCAGTTCTTC.